The TCR beta chain described here comes from a study of tumor-infiltrating lymphocytes in localized non-small cell lung cancer. The overall study: Tumor tissue and non-adjacent uninvolved lung came from each patient.

Sequenced by immunoSEQ multiplex PCR; TCRdb stores in-frame clones only, minus some. This sample has 9,500 to 15,000 clones, with around 78% found just once. This CDR3 has 16 residues. The V end lost 3 bases, the J end lost 5 bases, and 19 bases lay between the germline ends. The germline V gene has CDR1 SGHDN and CDR2 FVKESK. This rearrangement joins TRBV14 to TRBJ2-5; possible D gene TRBD1, 6 bases. The material sequenced was lung tumor tissue. The TCR sequence derives from a human donor with non-small cell lung cancer. The CDR3 DNA sequence: TGTGCCAGCAGCCAGACAGGTAGCTGGGATAGTGAGACCCAGTACTTC. It encodes CASSQTGSWDSETQYF.